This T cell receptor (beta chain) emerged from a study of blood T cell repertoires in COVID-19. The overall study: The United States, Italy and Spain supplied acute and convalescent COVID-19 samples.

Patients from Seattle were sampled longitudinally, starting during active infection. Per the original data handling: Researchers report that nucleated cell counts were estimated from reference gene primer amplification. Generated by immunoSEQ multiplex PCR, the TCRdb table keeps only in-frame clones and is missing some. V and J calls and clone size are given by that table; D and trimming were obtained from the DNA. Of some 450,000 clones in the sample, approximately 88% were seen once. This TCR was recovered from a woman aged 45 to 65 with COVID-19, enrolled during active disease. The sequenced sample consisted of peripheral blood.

CDR3 in amino acids: CASSHADNRADTQYF. The CDR3 DNA sequence: TGCGCCAGCAGCCACGCTGACAACAGAGCAGATACGCAGTATTTT. The chain links TRBV4-1 to TRBJ2-3; D uncertain. Trimming stripped 3 bases from V and 4 bases from J, with 14 bases between. The CDR3 is 15 amino acids. Germline V gene lookup returns CDR1 MGHRA and CDR2 YSYEKL.